This is a list of T cell receptor beta chains from one sample in a study of T cell repertoires in cytomegalovirus infection. These TCRs' antigens remain unknown. TCRdb ran MiXCR on the reads and lists one entry per CDR3 protein. Of roughly 120,000 distinct CDR3 sequences listed, 30% are singletons. This material consisted of CD8+ T cells from cultured PBMCs, taken from culture after CMV antigen stimulation. These receptors all come from a human donor in good health (CMV status not recorded). Some clones in this sample may be carry-over from other donors' samples. The CDR3 runs from the conserved cysteine through the conserved F or W. The order of the fields is D gene, V gene, J gene, clone size, CDR3 protein, CDR3 DNA. A D gene is named only where the DNA matches it firmly. Clone size, where shown, is once, few, many, or a class for clones that have expanded.

>TRBD1|TRBV7-2|TRBJ1-5|many
CASSWDSFNQPQHF
TGTGCCAGCAGCTGGGACAGCTTCAATCAGCCCCAGCATTTT
>TRBD2|TRBV7-6|TRBJ2-1|NA
CASSQGLAGVHEQFF
TGTGCCAGCAGCCAGGGGTTAGCGGGGGTTCATGAGCAGTTCTTC
>TRBD1|TRBV19|TRBJ2-1|NA
CASSIAGQGSINEQFF
TGTGCCAGTAGTATAGCGGGACAGGGTAGTATTAACGAGCAGTTCTTC
>TRBD2|TRBV6-4|TRBJ2-3|NA
CASSGTSGGTDTQYF
TGTGCCAGCAGTGGGACTAGCGGGGGCACAGATACGCAGTATTTT
>NA|TRBV2|TRBJ2-6|NA
CATRAGDPSGANVLTF
TGTGCCACCCGGGCAGGGGATCCCTCTGGGGCCAACGTCCTGACTTTC
>NA|TRBV27|TRBJ2-3|NA
CASSPFIGTDTQYF
TGTGCCAGCAGCCCCTTTATCGGCACAGATACGCAGTATTTT
>NA|TRBV12-3/TRBV12-4|TRBJ1-2|many
CASSPDPGGVYGYTF
TGTGCCAGCAGTCCCGATCCGGGGGGCGTATATGGCTACACCTTC
>NA|TRBV4-3|TRBJ1-5|few
CASSQVVKDSNQPQHF
TGCGCCAGCAGCCAAGTGGTCAAAGATAGCAATCAGCCCCAGCATTTT
>TRBD2|TRBV7-6|TRBJ2-3|NA
CASSLAGLAGGPTDTQYF
TGTGCCAGCAGCTTAGCGGGGTTAGCGGGGGGGCCCACAGATACGCAGTATTTT
>TRBD1|TRBV29-1|TRBJ1-1|NA
CSVGYRGRKENTEAFF
TGCAGCGTTGGCTACAGGGGAAGGAAGGAGAACACTGAAGCTTTCTTT
>TRBD1|TRBV28|TRBJ2-7|few
CASSWRDRGRHEQYF
TGTGCCAGCAGTTGGCGGGACAGGGGGCGGCACGAGCAGTACTTC
>NA|TRBV19|TRBJ1-6|NA
CASSPPGSPLHF
TGTGCCAGTAGTCCCCCAGGTTCACCCCTCCACTTT
>NA|TRBV12-5|TRBJ1-5|NA
CASGLTLGEPQHF
TGTGCTAGTGGTTTGACACTGGGGGAGCCCCAGCATTTT
>NA|TRBV7-3|TRBJ2-2|NA
CASSLNLRDGNTGELFF
TGTGCCAGCAGCTTAAATTTAAGGGACGGAAACACCGGGGAGCTGTTTTTT
>NA|TRBV12-3/TRBV12-4|TRBJ2-1|NA
CASGDGEQFF
TGTGCCAGCGGGGACGGTGAGCAGTTCTTC
>NA|TRBV29-1|TRBJ2-1|few
CSVARNEQFF
TGCAGCGTTGCTAGGAATGAGCAGTTCTTC
>TRBD1|TRBV7-6|TRBJ1-4|NA
CASSLLPGDRTGQIPGSEKLFF
TGTGCCAGCAGCTTACTCCCCGGCGATCGGACAGGGCAAATCCCGGGATCGGAAAAACTGTTTTTT
>NA|TRBV7-9|TRBJ2-7|NA
CASSSQGGGTYEQYF
TGTGCCAGCAGCTCCCAAGGGGGGGGTACCTACGAGCAGTACTTC
>NA|TRBV27|TRBJ1-2|NA
CASSFRGSPGGYTF
TGTGCCAGCAGTTTCCGTGGCAGCCCGGGGGGCTACACCTTC
>NA|TRBV28|TRBJ2-7|NA
CASSPKGAPPSYEQYF
TGTGCCAGCAGTCCCAAGGGAGCCCCTCCATCCTACGAGCAGTACTTC
>TRBD1|TRBV6-1|TRBJ1-3|many
CASDPQGSSGNTIYF
TGTGCCAGCGATCCACAGGGGAGTTCTGGAAACACCATATATTTT
>TRBD2|TRBV13|TRBJ2-3|few
CASSLRSSGVRATDTQYF
TGTGCCAGCAGCTTGCGCTCTAGCGGGGTTCGGGCGACAGATACGCAGTATTTT
>TRBD1|TRBV7-2|TRBJ1-2|NA
CASSLIGGDPRGYGYTF
TGTGCCAGCAGCTTAATAGGGGGCGATCCCCGGGGCTATGGCTACACCTTC
>NA|TRBV7-9|TRBJ2-3|few
CASSWTSGLTDTQYF
TGTGCCAGCAGCTGGACATCGGGCCTCACAGATACGCAGTATTTT
>TRBD2|TRBV20-1|TRBJ2-1|NA
CSAAASGGSSYNEQFF
TGCAGTGCCGCCGCTAGCGGGGGGAGCTCCTACAATGAGCAGTTCTTC
>TRBD1|TRBV27|TRBJ1-2|NA
CASSLTRTGYGEGYTF
TGTGCCAGCAGTTTAACAAGGACAGGGTATGGGGAAGGCTACACCTTC
>TRBD1|TRBV27|TRBJ1-5|NA
CASSSGTGGGYGNQPQHF
TGTGCCAGCAGTTCCGGGACAGGGGGCGGTTATGGCAATCAGCCCCAGCATTTT
>NA|TRBV6-6|TRBJ2-2|few
CASSYSGQNTGELFF
TGTGCCAGCAGTTACTCCGGACAGAACACCGGGGAGCTGTTTTTT
>NA|TRBV6-2/TRBV6-3|TRBJ1-1|few
CASRRLGSTEAFF
TGTGCCAGCAGGCGGTTGGGGAGCACTGAAGCTTTCTTT
>NA|TRBV4-2|TRBJ2-1|NA
CASSQDRGRARWYNEQFF
TGTGCCAGCAGCCAAGATAGGGGTCGGGCTAGGTGGTACAATGAGCAGTTCTTC
>TRBD2|TRBV11-2|TRBJ2-1|NA
CASSSVAGGTLEQFF
TGTGCCAGCAGCTCCGTAGCGGGGGGGACCCTTGAGCAGTTCTTC
>TRBD1|TRBV5-5|TRBJ2-2|NA
CASSLGTGGRTGELFF
TGTGCCAGCAGCCTAGGGACAGGGGGGCGCACCGGGGAGCTGTTTTTT
>TRBD2|TRBV6-2/TRBV6-3|TRBJ2-3|NA
CASSYSSGLVADTQYF
TGTGCCAGCAGTTACTCGTCGGGACTAGTAGCGGATACGCAGTATTTT